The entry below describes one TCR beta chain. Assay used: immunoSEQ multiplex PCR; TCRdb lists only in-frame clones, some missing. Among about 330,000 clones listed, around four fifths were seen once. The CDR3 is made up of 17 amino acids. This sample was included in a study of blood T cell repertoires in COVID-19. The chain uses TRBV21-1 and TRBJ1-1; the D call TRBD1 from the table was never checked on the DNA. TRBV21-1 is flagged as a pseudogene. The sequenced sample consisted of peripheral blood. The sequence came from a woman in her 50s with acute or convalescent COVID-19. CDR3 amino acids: CASSKECGTGGETEAFF. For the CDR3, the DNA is TGTGCCAGCAGCAAAGAGTGCGGGACAGGGGGCGAAACTGAAGCTTTCTTT.